These 23 T cell receptor beta chains share one sample of origin, sequenced in a study of CD8+ T cells in alopecia areata. In each case, RNA was isolated and then reverse transcribed into cDNA as the sequencing template. Sequencing was performed with immunoSEQ multiplex PCR; in TCRdb, only in-frame clones are kept and a portion is missing. The sample yields some 200,000 clones, around 60% seen once. The source was CD4+ T cells sorted from blood, collected at week 0. These receptors came from a human donor with alopecia areata.

This clone was recorded a few times. The J gene is TRBJ2-5, the V gene TRBV4-1, with D uncertain. The CDR3 is 11 residues long. The V gene's germline CDR1 is MGHRA and CDR2 YSYEKL. V lost 0 bases and J 6 bases, leaving 2 bases between the germline ends. CDR3 amino acids: CASSQEKTQYF. Written as DNA, the CDR3 is TGCGCCAGCAGCCAAGAAAAGACCCAGTACTTC.

V usage is TRBV25-1 and J usage is TRBJ2-2; TRBD1 or TRBD2 may be the D gene (5 bases each). Germline assignment: CDR1 MGHDK and CDR2 SYGVNS. V shed 4 bases and J shed 7 bases, with 16 bases lying between them. CDR3 length equals 15 residues. The CDR3 protein is CASSVSGTTSGELFF. CDR3 bases: TGTGCCAGCAGTGTGTCGGGGACCACGAGCGGGGAGCTGTTTTTT.

The chain has TRBV29-1 and TRBJ1-3; D unresolved. The V end was cut by 5 bases, the J end by 0 bases, with 8 bases between. CDR1 is SQVTM, CDR2 ANQGSEA, per germline. This CDR3 region has 13 residues. This chain's CDR3 is CSVNTNSGNTIYF. The DNA for the CDR3 is TGCAGCGTTAACACGAACTCTGGAAACACCATATATTTT.

This chain joins TRBV7-2 and TRBJ2-5; the match to TRBD1 covers 9 bases. The CDR3 runs to 13 residues. Germline CDR1 SGHTA, CDR2 FQGNSA. J lost 5 bases, V lost 6 bases, and 4 bases had no gene match. CDR3 region: CASRGQGRETQYF. The CDR3 region has the DNA TGTGCCAGCAGGGGACAGGGAAGGGAGACCCAGTACTTC.

The rearrangement joins TRBV18 to TRBJ1-5; perhaps TRBD1 as D (6 bases). The CDR3 length is 14 residues. CDR1 is KGHSH, CDR2 LQKENI, per germline. Trimming took 3 bases from V and 3 from J, leaving 9 bases between them. The CDR3 spells CASSPGAYNQPQHF. The CDR3, as DNA: TGTGCCAGCTCACCGGGGGCTTACAATCAGCCCCAGCATTTT.

This clone was seen a few times. The V and J genes are TRBV5-1 and TRBJ1-6; unclear D gene. The germline gives CDR1 SGHRS, CDR2 YFSETQ. The CDR3 runs to 15 residues. Deletions cut 0 bases from V and 10 bases from J, with 14 bases between. The CDR3, as DNA: TGCGCCAGCAGCTTGGACCCTAGGGCGGACTCACCCCTCCACTTT. This codes for CASSLDPRADSPLHF.

V usage is TRBV4-1 and J usage is TRBJ2-7; 7 positions match TRBD1. V lost 1 base and J lost 0; bases outside the gene matches: 3. This CDR3 spans 15 amino acids. Germline CDR1 reads MGHRA; CDR2 reads YSYEKL. The CDR3 coding sequence is TGCGCCAGCAGCCAAGCGGACAGGAGCTCCTACGAGCAGTACTTC. Translating it yields CASSQADRSSYEQYF.

This clone came up a few times. This chain uses TRBV11-3 with TRBJ2-7, with 8 bases matching TRBD1. V dropped 1 base and J dropped 4; count of bases not matched to a gene: 3. This CDR3 spans 14 amino acids. Germline V gene lookup returns CDR1 SGHNT and CDR2 YENEEA. Here the CDR3 DNA reads TGTGCCAGCAGCTTAGTGGGACAGGATTACGAGCAGTACTTC. Translated: CASSLVGQDYEQYF.

The chain employs TRBV11-2 and TRBJ1-4; a possible D gene is TRBD1 (5 bases). Germline values: CDR1 SGHAT, CDR2 FQNNGV. With 4 bases removed from V and 7 bases from J, the gap between germline ends came to 16 bases. The CDR3 runs to 15 residues. CDR3 nucleotide sequence: TGTGCCAGCAGCTCGAGCGGGACCCCCGCTGAAAAACTGTTTTTT. It codes for CASSSSGTPAEKLFF.

CDR3 residues: CASSGTGIGTRETQYF. CDR3 coding DNA: TGCGCCAGCAGCGGGACAGGGATAGGGACGCGGGAGACCCAGTACTTC. The V call is TRBV5-1, the J call TRBJ2-5; 9 bases are shared with TRBD1. Trimming took 4 bases from V and 5 from J; bases not matched to a gene: 12. The CDR3 runs 16 residues. The germline V gene encodes CDR1 SGHRS and CDR2 YFSETQ.

This sequence joins TRBV19 and TRBJ2-7, with 9 nucleotides matching TRBD1. CDR3 size: 14 residues. V gave up 4 bases and J gave up 2 bases; unmatched junction bases: 3. Germline V gene data show CDR1 as LNHDA and CDR2 as SQIVND (reference sequence). CDR3 in DNA: TGTGCCAGTAGTAAACAGGGGGCCCCCTACGAGCAGTACTTC. Translating it yields CASSKQGAPYEQYF.

A few counts support this clone. V is TRBV30 and J is TRBJ1-1; unclear D gene. The length of the CDR3 is 13 residues. Germline-derived CDR1 and CDR2 are GTSNPN and SVGIG (reference sequence). The germline V and J ends were trimmed by 3 bases and 2 bases, with 10 bases remaining between them. Written as DNA, the CDR3 is TGTGCCTGGAGAGGACCGATCAACACTGAAGCTTTCTTT. Its protein is CAWRGPINTEAFF. The variable domain in full, completed from reference TRBV30 and TRBJ1-1, reads SQTIHQWPATLVQPVGSPLSLECTVEGTSNPNLYWYRQAAGRGLQLLFYSVGIGQISSEVPQNLSASRPQDRQFILSSKKLLLSDSGFYLCAWRGPINTEAFFGQGTRLTVV.

This clone has a handful of counts. The V gene is TRBV29-1, the J gene TRBJ2-7, with 8 bases matching TRBD1. Germline CDR1 reads SQVTM; CDR2 reads ANQGSEA. The CDR3 extends over 15 amino acids. V was clipped by 5 bases and J by 3 bases; unmatched bases: 12. The CDR3 DNA sequence: TGCAGCGTTACCCGCGGGCCAGGGGGCTACTACGAGCAGTACTTC. It encodes CSVTRGPGGYYEQYF.

The rearrangement links TRBV29-1 to TRBJ1-5; 8 nucleotides agree with TRBD1. The germline V gene has CDR1 SQVTM and CDR2 ANQGSEA. J lost 9 bases, V lost 6 bases, and 10 bases had no gene match. This CDR3 contains 13 residues. The CDR3 loop reads CSVAGTGKGPQHF. The CDR3, as DNA: TGCAGCGTGGCCGGGACAGGTAAAGGGCCCCAGCATTTT.

This clone has only a few counts. This chain links TRBV27 with TRBJ2-5; D may be TRBD1 (5 bases). The CDR3 runs to 13 residues. The V gene lost 3 bases and the J gene lost 2 bases, with 7 bases spanning the gap. Germline V gene sequence: CDR1 MNHEY, CDR2 SMNVEV (reference sequence). The CDR3 region is CASSFDRQETQYF. The DNA of the CDR3 is TGTGCCAGCAGTTTCGACAGACAAGAGACCCAGTACTTC.

In DNA form, the CDR3 reads TGCGCCAGCAGCTCTGCCCCCCTGGGGGTTTACTCCGAGCAGTACTTC. Translated: CASSSAPLGVYSEQYF. This chain uses TRBV5-1 with TRBJ2-7; D is possibly TRBD1 or TRBD2 (5 bases each). The CDR3 is 16 residues long. Trimming cost V 3 bases and J 6 bases, with 22 bases left between them. CDR1 and CDR2 (germline): SGHRS, YFSETQ.

This clone was detected only a few times. The chain is built from TRBV4-1 and TRBJ1-2, with a tentative D call TRBD1 (6 bases). V lost 4 bases to trimming and J lost 6 bases, with 18 bases between them. This CDR3 has 15 amino acids. Germline lookup yields CDR1 MGHRA and CDR2 YSYEKL. The DNA of the CDR3 is TGCGCCAGCAGCCGCATATCGACAGGATCTAATGGCTACACCTTC. It is translated as CASSRISTGSNGYTF.

This clone was observed a handful of times. The chain links TRBV29-1 to TRBJ2-2, with TRBD2 identical over 15 bases. CDR1 is SQVTM, CDR2 ANQGSEA, per germline. The CDR3 runs to 14 residues. J was trimmed by 5 bases and V by 7 bases; bases with no gene match: 2. CDR3 DNA: TGCAGCGCAGGACTAGCGGGGGGGACCGGGGAGCTGTTTTTT. Translated, it gives CSAGLAGGTGELFF.

This chain links TRBV29-1 with TRBJ1-1; D is ambiguous. The CDR3 spans 11 residues. Germline CDR1 and CDR2: SQVTM and ANQGSEA. Between the trimmed V and J ends, which lost 4 bases and 1 base, there was a span of 4 bases. DNA for the CDR3: TGCAGCGTTGGACAGAACACTGAAGCTTTCTTT. Its protein is CSVGQNTEAFF.

This clone turned up a few times. The chain employs TRBV10-3 and TRBJ2-3, with 14 bases lining up with TRBD2. This CDR3 region has 16 residues. The germline V gene has CDR1 ENHRY and CDR2 SYGVKD. Trimming at V came to 7 bases and at J to 5 bases, leaving 8 bases not matched to a gene. CDR3 sequence: CAITSTSGGARDTQYF. CDR3 coding DNA: TGTGCCATCACCTCGACTAGCGGGGGGGCACGAGATACGCAGTATTTT.

This clone has a count of ten or more. CDR3 loop: CSAIIGGTGGFGNQPQHF. The CDR3 DNA sequence: TGCAGCGCCATAATAGGGGGGACAGGGGGCTTCGGCAATCAGCCCCAGCATTTT. The chain has TRBV29-1 and TRBJ1-5; 12 bases are a match to TRBD1. With V trimmed by 7 bases and J by 2 bases, 15 bases remained unmatched. CDR3 length: 18 residues. Per the germline V gene, CDR1 is SQVTM and CDR2 is ANQGSEA.

The chain recombines TRBV30 with TRBJ2-1; tentatively, D is TRBD1 or TRBD2 (5 bases each). The CDR3 sequence is 14 residues long. Germline assignment: CDR1 GTSNPN and CDR2 SVGIG (reference sequence). Between the trimmed V and J ends, which lost 2 bases and 4 bases, there was a span of 12 bases. CDR3 DNA: TGTGCCTGGAGTTGGGACCTGGGGTACAATGAGCAGTTCTTC. It translates to CAWSWDLGYNEQFF.

This clone was seen only a few times. The chain has TRBV27 and TRBJ2-3, with D perhaps matching TRBD2 (5 bases). The germline gives CDR1 MNHEY, CDR2 SMNVEV (reference sequence). This CDR3 has 13 amino acids. Trimming took 3 bases from V and 6 from J, leaving 10 bases between them. CDR3: CASSFLKRDTQYF. The CDR3 DNA sequence: TGTGCCAGCAGTTTCCTCAAGCGGGATACGCAGTATTTT.